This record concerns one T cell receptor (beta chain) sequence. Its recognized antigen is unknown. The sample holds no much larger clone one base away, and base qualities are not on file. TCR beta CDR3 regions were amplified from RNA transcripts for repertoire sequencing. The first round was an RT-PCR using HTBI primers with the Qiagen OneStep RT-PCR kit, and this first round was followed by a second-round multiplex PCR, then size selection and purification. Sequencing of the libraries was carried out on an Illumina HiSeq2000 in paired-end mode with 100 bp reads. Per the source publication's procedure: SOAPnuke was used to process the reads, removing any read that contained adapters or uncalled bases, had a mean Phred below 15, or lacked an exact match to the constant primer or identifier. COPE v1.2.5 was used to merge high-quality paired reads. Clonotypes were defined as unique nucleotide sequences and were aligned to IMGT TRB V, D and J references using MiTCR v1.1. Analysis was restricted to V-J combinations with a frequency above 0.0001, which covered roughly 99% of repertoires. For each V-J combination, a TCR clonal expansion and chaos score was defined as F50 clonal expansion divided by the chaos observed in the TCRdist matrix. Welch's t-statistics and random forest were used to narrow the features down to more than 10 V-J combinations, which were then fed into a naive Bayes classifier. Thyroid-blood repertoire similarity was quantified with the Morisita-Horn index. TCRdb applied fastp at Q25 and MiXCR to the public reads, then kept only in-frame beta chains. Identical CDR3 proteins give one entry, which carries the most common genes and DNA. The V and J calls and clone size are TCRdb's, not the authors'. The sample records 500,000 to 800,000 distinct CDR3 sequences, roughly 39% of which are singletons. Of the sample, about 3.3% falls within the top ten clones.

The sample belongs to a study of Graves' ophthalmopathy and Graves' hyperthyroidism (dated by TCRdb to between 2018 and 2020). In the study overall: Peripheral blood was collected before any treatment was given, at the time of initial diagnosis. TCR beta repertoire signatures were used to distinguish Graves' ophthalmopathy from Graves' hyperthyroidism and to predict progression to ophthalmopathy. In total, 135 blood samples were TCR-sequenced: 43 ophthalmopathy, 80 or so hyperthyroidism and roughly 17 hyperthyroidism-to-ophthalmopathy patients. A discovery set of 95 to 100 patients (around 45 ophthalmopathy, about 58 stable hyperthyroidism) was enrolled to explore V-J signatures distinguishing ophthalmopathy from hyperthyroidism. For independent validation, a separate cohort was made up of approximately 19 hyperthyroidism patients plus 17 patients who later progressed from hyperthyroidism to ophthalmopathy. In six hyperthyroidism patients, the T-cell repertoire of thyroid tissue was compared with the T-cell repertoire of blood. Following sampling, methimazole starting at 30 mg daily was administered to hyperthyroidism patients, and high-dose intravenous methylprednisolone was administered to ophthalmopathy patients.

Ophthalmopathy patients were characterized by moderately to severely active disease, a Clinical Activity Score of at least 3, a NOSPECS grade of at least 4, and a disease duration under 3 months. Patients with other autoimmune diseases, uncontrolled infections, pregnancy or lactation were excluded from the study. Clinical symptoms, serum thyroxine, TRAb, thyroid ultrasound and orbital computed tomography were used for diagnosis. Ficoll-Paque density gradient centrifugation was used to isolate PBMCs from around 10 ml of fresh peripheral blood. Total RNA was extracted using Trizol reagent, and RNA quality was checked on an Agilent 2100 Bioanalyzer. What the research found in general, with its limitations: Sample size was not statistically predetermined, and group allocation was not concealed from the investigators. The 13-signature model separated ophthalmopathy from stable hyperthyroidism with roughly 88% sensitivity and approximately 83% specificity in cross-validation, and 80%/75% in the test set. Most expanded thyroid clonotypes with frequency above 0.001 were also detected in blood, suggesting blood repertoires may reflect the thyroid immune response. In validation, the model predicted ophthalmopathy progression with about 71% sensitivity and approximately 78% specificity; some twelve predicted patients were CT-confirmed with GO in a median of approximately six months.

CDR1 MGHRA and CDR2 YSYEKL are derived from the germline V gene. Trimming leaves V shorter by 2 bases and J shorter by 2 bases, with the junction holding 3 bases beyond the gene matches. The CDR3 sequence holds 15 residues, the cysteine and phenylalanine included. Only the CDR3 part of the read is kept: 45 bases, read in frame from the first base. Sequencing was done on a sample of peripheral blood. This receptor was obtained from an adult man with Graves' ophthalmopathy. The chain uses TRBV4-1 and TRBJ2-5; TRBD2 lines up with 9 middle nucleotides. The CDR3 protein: CASSQRTSGQETQYF. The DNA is TGCGCCAGCAGCCAACGTACTAGCGGGCAAGAGACCCAGTACTTC.